Below, 17 T cell receptor beta chains from the same sample are listed, as sequenced in a study of Tregs in tolerant kidney transplant recipients (dated by TCRdb to between 2018 and 2021). Libraries were built with the immunoSEQ multiplex PCR assay. What TCRdb holds here is the immuneACCESS table cut down to in-frame rearrangements. Part of the clones is not present; checked against another copy, under half of the missing clones reflect an unresolved V gene, and the others are unexplained. Counted in this sample were 240,000 or so clones; more than 65% of them appeared once. The top ten constitute approximately 0.69% of the sample. The sequencing input was CD4+ T cells from blood. Receptors were obtained from a human donor in good health.

The V gene is TRBV19, the J gene TRBJ2-1; D is unresolved. CDR3 length: 16 amino acids. V lost 1 base and J 3 bases, leaving 13 bases between the germline ends. Germline-derived CDR1 and CDR2 are LNHDA and SQIVND (reference sequence). CDR3 sequence reads: CASSIAARSFYNEQFF. The CDR3 coding sequence is TGTGCCAGTAGTATAGCTGCCCGGTCATTCTACAATGAGCAGTTCTTC.

This chain joins TRBV7-6 and TRBJ2-3; 7 bases agree with TRBD1. V shed 5 bases and J 5 bases; nucleotides not matched to a gene: 7. The CDR3 is 14 amino acids. Germline V gene lookup returns CDR1 SGHVS and CDR2 FNYEAQ. The CDR3 is CASSPRQGRDTQYF. In DNA, the CDR3 is TGTGCCAGCAGCCCACGACAGGGAAGAGATACGCAGTATTTT.

The chain is built from TRBV2 and TRBJ2-5, with 7 bases that match TRBD1. Near its end, the DNA agrees better with TRBJ2-7, so the J call may be wrong. Germline assignment: CDR1 SNHLY and CDR2 FYNNEI. CDR3 length: 13 amino acids. The CDR3 reads CASTAGTAYEQYF. The DNA for the CDR3 is TGTGCCAGCACTGCCGGGACAGCATACGAGCAGTACTTC.

The V and J genes are TRBV5-1 and TRBJ2-7, with 8 bases fitting TRBD2. This CDR3 is 14 amino acids long. The V segment lost 4 bases and the J segment 4 bases; nucleotides outside the gene matches: 7. CDR1 SGHRS and CDR2 YFSETQ come from the germline V gene. CDR3 DNA: TGCGCCAGCAGCCCGGGTTTAGCGGGATACGAGCAGTACTTC. Encoded protein: CASSPGLAGYEQYF.

The chain is built from TRBV29-1 and TRBJ2-3; D not certain. The CDR3 length is 14 residues. Germline V gene sequence: CDR1 SQVTM, CDR2 ANQGSEA. V lost 3 bases and J 1 base, leaving 11 bases between the germline ends. The CDR3 sequence: CSVEGTYRTDTQYF. The CDR3 region has the DNA TGCAGCGTTGAGGGAACCTACCGCACAGATACGCAGTATTTT.

CDR3 region: CASSRGQNYGYTF. CDR3 DNA: TGTGCCAGCAGTCGGGGACAGAACTATGGCTACACCTTC. The V and J genes are TRBV6-1 and TRBJ1-2; 7 nucleotides agree with TRBD1. V shed 5 bases, J shed 2 bases, and the junction held 2 bases outside the gene matches. CDR3 length: 13 amino acids. Germline values: CDR1 MNHNS, CDR2 SASEGT.

V and J are TRBV4-2 and TRBJ1-2; D unclear. The CDR3 is 14 amino acids. Germline CDR1 is LGHNA and CDR2 is YNFKEQ. V lost 4 bases and J lost 3, with 12 bases in between. CDR3 in amino acids: CASSPRKEDYGYTF. The DNA of the CDR3 is TGTGCCAGCAGCCCCCGAAAGGAAGACTATGGCTACACCTTC.

The chain is built from TRBV4-1 and TRBJ1-5; maybe TRBD1 (5 bases). Germline loops: CDR1 MGHRA, CDR2 YSYEKL. The V end lost 1 base, the J end lost 4 bases, and 8 bases lay between the germline ends. CDR3 length: 14 residues. The CDR3 nucleotides read TGCGCCAGCAGCCAAGTGGGGGGGAATCAGCCCCAGCATTTT. Encoded protein: CASSQVGGNQPQHF.

This rearrangement joins TRBV5-1 to TRBJ2-3; D is ambiguous. V was cut by 0 bases and J by 8 bases, with 16 bases left in between. CDR3 size: 15 residues. Germline-derived CDR1 and CDR2 are SGHRS and YFSETQ. The CDR3 here is CASSLGNPRQGTQYF. CDR3 DNA sequence: TGCGCCAGCAGCTTGGGGAACCCCCGTCAAGGTACGCAGTATTTT. The whole variable domain, remainder taken from reference TRBV5-1 and TRBJ2-3, is KAGVTQTPRYLIKTRGQQVTLSCSPISGHRSVSWYQQTPGQGLQFLFEYFSETQRNKGNFPGRFSGRQFSNSRSEMNVSTLELGDSALYLCASSLGNPRQGTQYFGPGTRLTVL.

V gene TRBV5-1 combines with J gene TRBJ2-5; 7 bases fit TRBD1. Trimming took 2 bases from V and 5 from J; bases not matched to a gene: 12. The CDR3 runs to 16 residues. CDR1 SGHRS and CDR2 YFSETQ come from the germline V gene. CDR3 in amino acids: CASSFTPGQPRETQYF. Written as DNA, the CDR3 is TGCGCCAGCAGCTTCACTCCGGGACAGCCAAGGGAGACCCAGTACTTC.

The chain joins TRBV18 to TRBJ1-1, with D tentatively TRBD1 (6 bases). Germline CDR1 KGHSH, CDR2 LQKENI. CDR3 length: 15 amino acids. The V and J ends lost 2 bases and 6 bases respectively, with 16 bases between them. The CDR3 bases are TGTGCCAGCTCACCAAATCGGGGGGCACTCGCTGAAGCTTTCTTT. Translation: CASSPNRGALAEAFF.

The chain combines TRBV9 with TRBJ2-3; TRBD1 or TRBD2 may be the D gene (6 bases each). Germline CDR1 reads SGDLS; CDR2 reads YYNGEE. The CDR3 runs 14 residues. The V end was cut by 6 bases, the J end by 2 bases, with 13 bases between. The CDR3 region is CASNKGGYTDTQYF. The CDR3 DNA sequence: TGTGCCAGCAACAAGGGGGGATACACAGATACGCAGTATTTT.

The genes are TRBV9 and TRBJ2-2; D is perhaps TRBD1 or TRBD2 (5 bases each). This CDR3 contains 15 residues. In germline, CDR1 is SGDLS, CDR2 YYNGEE. Trimming took 4 bases from V and 5 from J, leaving 15 bases between them. The CDR3 DNA sequence: TGTGCCAGCAGCCTGAGAGGGGATTGGACCGGGGAGCTGTTTTTT. It translates to CASSLRGDWTGELFF.

The V call is TRBV6-6, the J call TRBJ2-1, with D maybe TRBD1 (5 bases). Germline CDR1 MNHNY, CDR2 SVGAGI (reference sequence). V lost 6 bases and J 7 bases, leaving 10 bases between the germline ends. The CDR3 consists of 12 residues. This CDR3 reads CASSRQINEQFF. CDR3 nucleotides: TGTGCCAGCAGCAGACAGATTAATGAGCAGTTCTTC.

This sequence joins TRBV7-6 and TRBJ2-5, with TRBD2 matching over 9 bases. From germline, CDR1 is SGHVS and CDR2 FNYEAQ. The V segment lost 2 bases and the J segment 7 bases; nucleotides outside the gene matches: 14. The length of the CDR3 is 17 residues. The CDR3 nucleotides are TGTGCCAGCAGCTTAAGGGGCTCTAGCGGGGAAGGTGGGACCCAGTACTTC. This sequence encodes CASSLRGSSGEGGTQYF.

The rearrangement uses TRBV12-2 and TRBJ1-6. TRBV12-2 is a pseudogene locus. This CDR3 has 15 residues. In DNA, the CDR3 is TGTGCAAGTCGCTATAGGGGGAGCGGGGACTCACCCCTCCACTTT. This sequence encodes CASRYRGSGDSPLHF.

The rearrangement uses TRBV19 and TRBJ2-7; D gene uncertain. V lost 3 bases and J lost 1, with 10 bases in between. There are 14 residues in the CDR3. Germline V lookup: CDR1 LNHDA, CDR2 SQIVND (reference sequence). This chain's CDR3 is CASSIFPESYEQYF. CDR3 coding DNA: TGTGCCAGTAGTATTTTTCCAGAATCCTACGAGCAGTACTTC.